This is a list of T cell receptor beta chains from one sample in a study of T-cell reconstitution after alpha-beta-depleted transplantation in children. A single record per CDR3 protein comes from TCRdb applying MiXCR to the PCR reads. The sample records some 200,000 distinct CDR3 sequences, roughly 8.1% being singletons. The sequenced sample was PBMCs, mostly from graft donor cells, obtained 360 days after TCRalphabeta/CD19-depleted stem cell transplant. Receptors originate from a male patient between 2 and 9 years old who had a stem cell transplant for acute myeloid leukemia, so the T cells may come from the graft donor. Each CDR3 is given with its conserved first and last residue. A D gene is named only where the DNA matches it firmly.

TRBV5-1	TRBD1	CASSPGTGSDTQYF
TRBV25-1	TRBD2	CASGGGPSSYNEQFF
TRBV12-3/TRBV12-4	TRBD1	CASTLTGDEGTQYF
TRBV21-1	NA	CASSKSTGLQSPSGNTIYF
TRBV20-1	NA	CSARDPQLGGAGELFF
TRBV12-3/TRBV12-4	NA	CASRQTPGRPLVQYF
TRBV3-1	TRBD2	CASSTRENLYNEQFF
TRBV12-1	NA	CASSSTGTGILQISYGYTF
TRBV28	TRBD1	CASSTLGQGEAKPQHF
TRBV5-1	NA	CASSLDSKNIQYF
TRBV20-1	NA	CSASRDTGELFF
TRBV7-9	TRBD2	CASSRWRLAGRQETQYF
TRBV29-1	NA	CSVGSLPFTDTQYF
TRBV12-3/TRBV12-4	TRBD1	CASSQSPGQGDTEAFF
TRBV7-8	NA	CASTLGGRDTIYF
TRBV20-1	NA	CSAKGWAGSGYGYTF
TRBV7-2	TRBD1	CASSVDRVVDTQYF
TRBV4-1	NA	CASSHSVILDSEQFF
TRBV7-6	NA	CASSLTPSDTQYF
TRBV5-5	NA	CASSLERGHSNQPQHF
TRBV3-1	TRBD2	CASSQGGRYEQYF
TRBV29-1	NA	CSVRPTPSYGYTF
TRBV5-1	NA	CASSLVRSSNYGYTF
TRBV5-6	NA	CASSLEDSPQNTGELFF
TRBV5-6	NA	CASSLAGLLEQYF
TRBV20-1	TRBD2	CSARDTGLAYNEQFF
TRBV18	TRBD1	CASSPRATGGDTQYF
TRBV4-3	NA	CASSQGLDEGEQYF
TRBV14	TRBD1	CASSQRGFTPGGQYF
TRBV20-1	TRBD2	CSADTSGRSGFF
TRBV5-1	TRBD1	CASSQGQAEAFF
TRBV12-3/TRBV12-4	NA	CASSLSSSVTYEQYF
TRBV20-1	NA	CSATSPNYEQYF
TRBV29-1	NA	CSVPGTANTEAFF
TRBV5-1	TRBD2	CASSQGLAGGTGELFF
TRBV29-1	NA	CSVTVTMSEQYF
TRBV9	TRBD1	CASSSRTGPIYGYTF
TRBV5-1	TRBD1	CASSNRGFDSPLHF
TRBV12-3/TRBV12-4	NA	CASSSTGVPEKLFF
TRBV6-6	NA	CASSYSGVWEQYF
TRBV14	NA	CASSTDIGTASYNEQFF
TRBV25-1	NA	CASSEYKGTTEAFF
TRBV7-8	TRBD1	CASSLEGQALQPQHF
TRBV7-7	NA	CASSSLGGSETQYF
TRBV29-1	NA	CSVWTEETQYF
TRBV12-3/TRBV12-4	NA	CASSLADGFTYEQYF
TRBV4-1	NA	CASSQVQVSGRAYGYTF
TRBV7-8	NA	CASSSRTDEQYF
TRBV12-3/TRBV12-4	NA	CASRSAEGRSEAFF
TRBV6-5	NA	CASSYIALETQYF